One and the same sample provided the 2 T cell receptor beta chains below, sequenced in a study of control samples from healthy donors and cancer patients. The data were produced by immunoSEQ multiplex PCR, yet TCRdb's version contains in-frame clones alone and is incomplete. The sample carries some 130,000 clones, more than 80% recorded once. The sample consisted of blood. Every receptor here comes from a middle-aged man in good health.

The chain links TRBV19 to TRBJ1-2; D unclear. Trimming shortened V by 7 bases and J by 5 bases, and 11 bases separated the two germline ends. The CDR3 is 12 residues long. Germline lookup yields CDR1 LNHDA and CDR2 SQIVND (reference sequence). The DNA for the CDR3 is TGTGCCAGTAATTACGGGGATTATGGCTACACCTTC. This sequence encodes CASNYGDYGYTF.

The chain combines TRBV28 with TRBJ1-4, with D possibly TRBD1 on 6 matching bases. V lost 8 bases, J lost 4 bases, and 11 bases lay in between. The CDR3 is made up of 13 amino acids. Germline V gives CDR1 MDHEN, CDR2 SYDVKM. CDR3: CASQRGLNEKLFF. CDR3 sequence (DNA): TGTGCCAGCCAGCGGGGGCTTAATGAAAAACTGTTTTTT.